A single sample is the source of the 7 T cell receptor beta chains below, sequenced in a study of cytomegalovirus exposure and HLA in healthy donors. This PCR relied on a set of 60 Vbeta primers and 13 Jbeta primers. Generated by immunoSEQ multiplex PCR, the TCRdb table keeps only in-frame clones and is missing some. Of about 52,000 clones in the sample, approximately 70% were seen once. Sequencing was performed on PBMCs. The receptors come from a woman between 50 and 59 years old in good health and CMV-seronegative.

This chain uses TRBV27 with TRBJ2-5; the match to TRBD2 covers 9 bases. This CDR3 is built from 15 residues. V gave up 3 bases and J gave up 5 bases; unmatched junction bases: 7. The germline gives CDR1 MNHEY, CDR2 SMNVEV (reference sequence). The CDR3 nucleotides are TGTGCCAGCAGTTTGGGACTAGCATTAATGGAGACCCAGTACTTC. This encodes CASSLGLALMETQYF.

V usage is TRBV7-2 and J usage is TRBJ2-4, with D possibly being TRBD2 (6 bases). The CDR3 runs to 14 residues. Germline V gene sequence: CDR1 SGHTA, CDR2 FQGNSA. With 3 bases removed from V and 4 bases from J, the gap between germline ends came to 10 bases. The CDR3 coding sequence is TGTGCCAGCAGCTTGGCGGGAACGAAAAACATTCAGTACTTC. It is translated as CASSLAGTKNIQYF.

A word on this clone: Other DNA sequences of this sample code for an identical CDR3. This chain links TRBV28 with TRBJ2-3; perhaps TRBD2 as D (6 bases). The CDR3 contains 16 residues. Germline V gives CDR1 MDHEN, CDR2 SYDVKM. Between the trimmed V and J ends, which lost 6 bases and 2 bases, there was a span of 18 bases. CDR3 nucleotide sequence: TGTGCCAGCAGGGAACCCTCGGGGGAGGCCACAGATACGCAGTATTTT. Translated, it gives CASREPSGEATDTQYF.

The rearrangement uses TRBV2 and TRBJ2-2; 8 bases fit TRBD2. The CDR3 has 16 residues. CDR1 and CDR2 from the germline V gene are SNHLY and FYNNEI. V lost 4 bases to trimming and J lost 1 base; unmatched junction nucleotides: 5. The CDR3 nucleotides read TGTGCCAGCAGTGGTCAAGCGGGAGAGAACACCGGGGAGCTGTTTTTT. Its protein is CASSGQAGENTGELFF.

The V call is TRBV30, the J call TRBJ2-3, with 8 bases fitting TRBD2. CDR3 size: 12 residues. Losses at the gene ends were 5 bases for V and 6 bases for J; bases not matched to a gene: 4. Germline V lookup: CDR1 GTSNPN, CDR2 SVGIG (reference sequence). This chain's CDR3 is CAWDSGGDTQYF. CDR3 in DNA: TGTGCCTGGGACTCGGGAGGGGATACGCAGTATTTT.

V is TRBV28 and J is TRBJ2-2; 7 bases align to TRBD2. This CDR3 contains 15 residues. J lost 2 bases, V lost 6 bases, and 6 bases had no gene match. Germline CDR1 and CDR2: MDHEN and SYDVKM. The CDR3 here is CASRIGTKNTGELFF. DNA of the CDR3: TGTGCCAGCAGGATCGGGACTAAAAACACCGGGGAGCTGTTTTTT.

V and J are TRBV25-1 and TRBJ2-1, with TRBD2 identical over 8 bases. The CDR3 runs 18 residues. Germline V gene sequence: CDR1 MGHDK, CDR2 SYGVNS. The ends lost 3 bases at V and 0 bases at J; junction bases unmatched: 10. The CDR3 region has the DNA TGTGCCAGCAGTGAGGACAGTAAAGGGACTAGCTCCTACAATGAGCAGTTCTTC. It yields the protein CASSEDSKGTSSYNEQFF.